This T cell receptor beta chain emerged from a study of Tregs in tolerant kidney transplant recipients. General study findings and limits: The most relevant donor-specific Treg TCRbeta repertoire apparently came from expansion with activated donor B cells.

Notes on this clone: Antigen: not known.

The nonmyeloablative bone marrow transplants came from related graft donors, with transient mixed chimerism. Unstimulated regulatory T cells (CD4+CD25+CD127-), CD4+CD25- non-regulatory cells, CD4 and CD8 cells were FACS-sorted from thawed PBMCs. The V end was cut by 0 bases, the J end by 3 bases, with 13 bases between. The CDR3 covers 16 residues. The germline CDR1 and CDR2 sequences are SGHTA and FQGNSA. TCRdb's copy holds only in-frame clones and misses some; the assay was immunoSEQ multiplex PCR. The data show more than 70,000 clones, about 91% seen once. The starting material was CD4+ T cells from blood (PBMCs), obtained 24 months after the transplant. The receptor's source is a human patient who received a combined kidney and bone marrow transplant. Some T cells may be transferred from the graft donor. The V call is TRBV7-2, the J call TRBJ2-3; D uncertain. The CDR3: CASSLARFSGTDTQYF. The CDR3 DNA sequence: TGTGCCAGCAGCTTAGCGAGGTTTTCCGGAACAGATACGCAGTATTTT.